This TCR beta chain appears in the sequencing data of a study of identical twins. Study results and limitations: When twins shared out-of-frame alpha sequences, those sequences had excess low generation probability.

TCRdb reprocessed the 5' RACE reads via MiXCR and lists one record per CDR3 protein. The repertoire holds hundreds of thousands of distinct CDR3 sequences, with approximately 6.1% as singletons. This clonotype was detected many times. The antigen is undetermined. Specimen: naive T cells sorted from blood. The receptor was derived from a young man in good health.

CDR3 sequence: CSAQLGLGGNQPQHF. The CDR3 DNA follows: TGCAGTGCTCAGTTGGGGCTCGGCGGCAATCAGCCCCAGCATTTT. This chain links TRBV20-1 with TRBJ1-5, with D possibly TRBD1 on 5 matching bases. Germline V gene lookup returns CDR1 DFQATT and CDR2 SNEGSKA (reference sequence). This CDR3 region has 15 residues. Trimming cost V 5 bases and J 2 bases, with 16 bases left between them.